This T cell receptor (beta chain) was identified during a study of cytomegalovirus exposure and HLA in healthy donors. The PCR used 60 Vbeta and 13 Jbeta primers. The repertoire was sequenced with immunoSEQ multiplex PCR; TCRdb's copy has only in-frame clones and lacks some. The sample records 170,000 or so clones, roughly 80% being singletons. CDR1 is SNHLY, CDR2 FYNNEI, per germline. J was trimmed by 4 bases and V by 1 base; bases with no gene match: 4. This CDR3 has 16 amino acids. A single count supports this clone. Sequenced: PBMCs. This chain connects TRBV2 to TRBJ2-2; TRBD2 matches at 9 bases. The TCR originated in a woman aged 40 to 49 in good health and CMV-seronegative. CDR3 DNA sequence: TGTGCCAGCAGTGAAGTCGCGGGGGGGCTCACCGGGGAGCTGTTTTTT. The encoded protein is CASSEVAGGLTGELFF.